This T cell receptor beta chain was documented in a study of cytomegalovirus exposure and HLA in healthy donors. The overall study: As released early, the data held 70 million to 95 million unique TCRs from HLA-typed donors.

Points from the study as a whole: Among the most significant clusters, several appeared linked to common viral pathogens in a later analysis. Earlier analysis found most TCR beta V segments productive about 90% or about 30% of the time.

Points on this clone: Antigen specificity is unknown.

This PCR relied on a set of 60 Vbeta primers and 13 Jbeta primers. The assay was immunoSEQ multiplex PCR, and TCRdb's table has in-frame clones only and misses some. The table shows under 95,000 clones, with around three quarters occurring only once. The CDR3 length is 13 residues. V was trimmed by 5 bases and J by 1 base, leaving 9 bases between them. Germline CDR1 and CDR2: SGHRS and YFSETQ. Donors consisted of healthy bone marrow donors. The chain links TRBV5-1 to TRBJ1-1; weak D call: TRBD1 (6 bases). Specimen: PBMCs. The TCR sequence derives from a male donor in good health and CMV-seronegative. CDR3 sequence (DNA): TGCGCCAGCAGTGGGACATCGAACACTGAAGCTTTCTTT. It codes for CASSGTSNTEAFF.